The next 2 T cell receptor beta chains were all read from a single sample in a study of cytomegalovirus exposure and HLA in healthy donors. Sequenced by immunoSEQ multiplex PCR; TCRdb stores in-frame clones only, minus some. The sample has 250,000 or so clones, roughly 87% seen once. The sequencing sample was made of PBMCs. The receptors come from a man between 18 and 35 years old in good health and CMV-seropositive.

This clone was picked up a small number of times. The CDR3 sequence is CATQGGRFGEQFF. The CDR3, as DNA: TGTGCCACCCAGGGCGGGAGGTTTGGGGAGCAGTTCTTC. The chain couples TRBV19 to TRBJ2-1, with TRBD2 identical over 8 bases. V gave up 10 bases and J gave up 10 bases; unmatched junction bases: 12. This CDR3 region has 13 residues. Germline loops: CDR1 LNHDA, CDR2 SQIVND (reference sequence).

The chain couples TRBV9 to TRBJ1-5; 8 bases are shared with TRBD1. Trimming removed 4 bases from V and 5 bases from J; junction bases left unmatched: 14. The CDR3 is 17 amino acids. CDR1 is SGDLS, CDR2 YYNGEE, per germline. The CDR3 nucleotides read TGTGCCAGCAGCCCAGGAGTAGGACAGGGAAAGGATCAGCCCCAGCATTTT. This encodes CASSPGVGQGKDQPQHF.